This paragraph reports one T cell receptor (beta chain). This clonotype was recorded a few times. What antigen it recognizes has not been identified. Base-call qualities are not available, and no considerably larger clone is one nucleotide away. The treatment or condition label here, explained by the study, means: allogeneic hematopoietic cell transplantation with graft depleted of TCRalphabeta T cells and CD19 B cells. The children who served as transplant recipients had been given grafts of TCRalphabeta/CD19-depleted allogeneic hematopoietic cells. The library was built by means of PCR. Sequencing relied on an Illumina HiSeq 2500. TCR library preparation used molecular barcoding, with unique molecular identifiers applied to normalize quantification of the TCRbeta repertoire. The raw public reads went through TCRdb reprocessing: fastp at Q25, MiXCR clone calling, in-frame beta chains kept. Rows with one shared CDR3 protein collapse into an entry with the most common genes and DNA. Counted in this sample were approximately 490,000 distinct CDR3 sequences; roughly a tenth of them appeared once. The ten top clones hold around 2.2% of the sample.

These data are taken from a study of T-cell reconstitution after alpha-beta-depleted transplantation in children (dated by TCRdb to the mid-2010s). With respect to the entire study: Using TCR repertoire profiling, the study quantitatively followed how T-cell immune reconstitution unfolded in children after TCRalphabeta/CD19-depleted allogeneic hematopoietic cell transplantation. Findings and caveats that apply to the study as a whole: The apparently early recovery of alphabetaT-cell counts about two months after transplant reportedly depended on only several hundred rapidly expanded clones that came from non-depleted graft cells. Over the following months the frequencies of hyperexpanded clones went down, and after one year T-cell counts and TCRbeta diversity were mostly credited to newly produced T cells. In some patients, the high TCRbeta diversity seen at day 60 was put down to recipient T cells and intrathymic progenitors that had survived conditioning.

The CDR3 numbers 13 residues from cysteine through phenylalanine. Kept here is only the CDR3 DNA, which spans 39 bases and is read in frame from base 1. Ends trimmed: V by 5 bases, J by 3 bases; bases unmatched to a gene: 3. The clonotype was recovered from a child aged 2-15 years with inherited bone marrow failure, due to receive a stem cell transplant. This material consisted of PBMCs, taken before TCRalphabeta/CD19-depleted stem cell transplant. The chain employs TRBV23-1 and TRBJ2-5; 7 nucleotides in the junction match TRBD1. TRBV23-1 counts as an open reading frame of uncertain function. The DNA sequence follows: TGCGCCAGCAGTAACCAGGGGGAAGAGACCCAGTACTTC. Its coded protein is CASSNQGEETQYF.